This is a list of T cell receptor beta chains from one sample in a study of blood T cell repertoires in COVID-19. Clones were read by immunoSEQ multiplex PCR, and TCRdb kept only the in-frame ones, dropping some. Altogether around 140,000 clones are present, approximately 89% being singletons, with the ten largest covering roughly 1.5%. The sequenced sample consisted of peripheral blood. These receptors all come from a woman in her forties or fifties with acute or convalescent COVID-19. The CDR3 runs from the conserved cysteine through the conserved F or W. Fields, in order: V gene, D gene, J gene, clone size, CDR3 protein, CDR3 DNA. A D gene is named only where the DNA matches it firmly. The size of a clone is reported for some rows only, either as once, few or many, or as a class for expanded clones.

v_call: TRBV3-1/TRBV3-2
d_call: NA
j_call: TRBJ1-1
clone_size: NA
cdr3_aa: CASRSGTVTEAFF
cdr3_nt: TGTGCCAGCAGAAGTGGTACGGTCACTGAAGCTTTCTTT

v_call: TRBV11-2
d_call: NA
j_call: TRBJ2-5
clone_size: NA
cdr3_aa: CASSFSEQETQYF
cdr3_nt: TGTGCCAGCAGCTTTTCGGAGCAAGAGACCCAGTACTTC

v_call: TRBV7-2
d_call: NA
j_call: TRBJ1-3
clone_size: NA
cdr3_aa: CASSLPGGNTIYF
cdr3_nt: TGTGCCAGCAGCTTACCCGGTGGAAACACCATATATTTT

v_call: TRBV7-9
d_call: TRBD1
j_call: TRBJ1-2
clone_size: NA
cdr3_aa: CASSLEPQGANYGYTF
cdr3_nt: TGTGCCAGCAGCTTAGAACCACAGGGGGCGAACTATGGCTACACCTTC

v_call: TRBV20-1
d_call: NA
j_call: TRBJ1-1
clone_size: NA
cdr3_aa: CSGPRAGEAFF
cdr3_nt: TGCAGTGGGCCCCGAGCAGGGGAAGCTTTCTTT

v_call: TRBV5-1
d_call: NA
j_call: TRBJ1-6
clone_size: NA
cdr3_aa: CASSLGGVQSPLHF
cdr3_nt: TGCGCCAGCAGCTTAGGGGGGGTGCAATCACCCCTCCACTTT

v_call: TRBV6-5
d_call: NA
j_call: TRBJ1-2
clone_size: once
cdr3_aa: CASSYSGGAGHYGYTF
cdr3_nt: TGTGCCAGCAGTTACTCGGGAGGAGCTGGACATTATGGCTACACCTTC

v_call: TRBV5-1
d_call: TRBD2
j_call: TRBJ2-5
clone_size: NA
cdr3_aa: CASSRASGREETQYF
cdr3_nt: TGCGCCAGCAGCCGGGCTAGCGGGAGGGAAGAGACCCAGTACTTC

v_call: TRBV19
d_call: NA
j_call: TRBJ1-5
clone_size: NA
cdr3_aa: CASRLQTISNQPQHF
cdr3_nt: TGTGCCAGTAGACTACAGACTATTAGCAATCAGCCCCAGCATTTT

v_call: TRBV7-2
d_call: NA
j_call: TRBJ2-1
clone_size: NA
cdr3_aa: CASSRPMNEQFF
cdr3_nt: TGTGCCAGCAGCCGCCCTATGAATGAGCAGTTCTTC

v_call: TRBV5-8
d_call: NA
j_call: TRBJ2-4
clone_size: NA
cdr3_aa: CASSFAGAKNIQYF
cdr3_nt: TGTGCCAGCAGCTTCGCAGGAGCCAAAAACATTCAGTACTTC

v_call: TRBV7-9
d_call: NA
j_call: TRBJ2-1
clone_size: NA
cdr3_aa: CASSLGGTHEQFF
cdr3_nt: TGTGCCAGCAGCTTAGGAGGGACTCATGAGCAGTTCTTC

v_call: TRBV6-6
d_call: TRBD2
j_call: TRBJ2-7
clone_size: NA
cdr3_aa: CASSYPTGTSGHEQYF
cdr3_nt: TGTGCCAGCAGTTACCCAACCGGGACTAGCGGCCACGAGCAGTACTTC

v_call: TRBV15
d_call: NA
j_call: TRBJ2-5
clone_size: once
cdr3_aa: CATSTGGGTVYTETQYF
cdr3_nt: TGTGCCACCAGCACGGGTGGAGGGACAGTGTATACAGAGACCCAGTACTTC

v_call: TRBV2
d_call: TRBD1
j_call: TRBJ2-7
clone_size: NA
cdr3_aa: CASSRPGQVITYEQYF
cdr3_nt: TGTGCCAGCAGTAGACCGGGACAGGTTATTACCTACGAGCAGTACTTC

v_call: TRBV9
d_call: NA
j_call: TRBJ2-1
clone_size: NA
cdr3_aa: CASSAQGSPYNEQFF
cdr3_nt: TGTGCCAGCAGCGCTCAGGGGAGCCCCTACAATGAGCAGTTCTTC

v_call: TRBV4-2
d_call: NA
j_call: TRBJ2-2
clone_size: NA
cdr3_aa: CASSQEVAVTGELFF
cdr3_nt: TGTGCCAGCAGCCAAGAGGTGGCGGTCACCGGGGAGCTGTTTTTT

v_call: TRBV4-1
d_call: TRBD2
j_call: TRBJ2-3
clone_size: NA
cdr3_aa: CASSLGLAGGRDTQYF
cdr3_nt: TGCGCCAGCAGCCTGGGACTAGCGGGAGGAAGGGATACGCAGTATTTT

v_call: TRBV7-9
d_call: NA
j_call: TRBJ1-1
clone_size: NA
cdr3_aa: CASSLEVAVNTEAFF
cdr3_nt: TGTGCCAGCAGCTTAGAGGTAGCCGTGAACACTGAAGCTTTCTTT

v_call: TRBV27
d_call: NA
j_call: TRBJ1-3
clone_size: NA
cdr3_aa: CASSLYPTGGNTIYF
cdr3_nt: TGTGCCAGCAGTTTATACCCGACAGGTGGAAACACCATATATTTT

v_call: TRBV19
d_call: NA
j_call: TRBJ2-3
clone_size: few
cdr3_aa: CASRKGTLTDTQYF
cdr3_nt: TGTGCCTCGCGGAAGGGGACACTTACAGATACGCAGTATTTT

v_call: TRBV28
d_call: TRBD1
j_call: TRBJ2-2
clone_size: once
cdr3_aa: CASMGQPNTGELFF
cdr3_nt: TGTGCCAGCATGGGACAGCCGAACACCGGGGAGCTGTTTTTT

v_call: TRBV6-5
d_call: TRBD1
j_call: TRBJ1-6
clone_size: few
cdr3_aa: CASKRTGDSPLHF
cdr3_nt: TGTGCCAGCAAACGGACAGGGGATTCACCCCTCCACTTT

v_call: TRBV30
d_call: TRBD1
j_call: TRBJ2-7
clone_size: NA
cdr3_aa: CAWSPGQGYHEQYF
cdr3_nt: TGTGCCTGGAGTCCGGGACAGGGCTACCACGAGCAGTACTTC

v_call: TRBV6-5
d_call: NA
j_call: TRBJ1-2
clone_size: NA
cdr3_aa: CASRDSNYGYTF
cdr3_nt: TGTGCCAGCAGGGACAGTAACTATGGCTACACCTTC

v_call: TRBV9
d_call: TRBD1
j_call: TRBJ1-6
clone_size: NA
cdr3_aa: CASSVGWGTGGLPLHF
cdr3_nt: TGTGCCAGCAGCGTAGGTTGGGGGACAGGTGGGCTGCCCCTCCACTTT

v_call: TRBV11-2
d_call: NA
j_call: TRBJ2-1
clone_size: NA
cdr3_aa: CASSLLFRGSYNEQFF
cdr3_nt: TGTGCCAGCAGCCTGCTTTTTCGGGGGTCCTACAATGAGCAGTTCTTC

v_call: TRBV19
d_call: TRBD1
j_call: TRBJ1-1
clone_size: NA
cdr3_aa: CASSIQSWTGITEAFF
cdr3_nt: TGTGCCAGTAGTATACAATCTTGGACAGGGATCACTGAAGCTTTCTTT

v_call: TRBV27
d_call: NA
j_call: TRBJ1-4
clone_size: NA
cdr3_aa: CASSPGMGLNEKLFF
cdr3_nt: TGTGCCAGCAGTCCAGGGATGGGGCTTAATGAAAAACTGTTTTTT

v_call: TRBV4-1
d_call: TRBD2
j_call: TRBJ2-1
clone_size: NA
cdr3_aa: CASSQELAGRNEQFF
cdr3_nt: TGCGCCAGCAGCCAAGAACTAGCGGGCCGCAATGAGCAGTTCTTC

v_call: TRBV3-1/TRBV3-2
d_call: NA
j_call: TRBJ1-3
clone_size: NA
cdr3_aa: CASSLTQGSGNTIYF
cdr3_nt: TGTGCCAGCAGCCTCACCCAGGGATCTGGAAACACCATATATTTT

v_call: TRBV24-1
d_call: TRBD1
j_call: TRBJ2-5
clone_size: NA
cdr3_aa: CATSEGGPQETQYF
cdr3_nt: TGTGCCACCAGTGAAGGGGGCCCTCAAGAGACCCAGTACTTC

v_call: TRBV30
d_call: NA
j_call: TRBJ1-5
clone_size: NA
cdr3_aa: CAWSLAGAGNQPQHF
cdr3_nt: TGTGCCTGGAGTCTAGCAGGGGCTGGCAATCAGCCCCAGCATTTT

v_call: TRBV7-2
d_call: NA
j_call: TRBJ2-5
clone_size: NA
cdr3_aa: CASSRYQETQYF
cdr3_nt: TGTGCCAGCAGCCGGTACCAAGAGACCCAGTACTTC

v_call: TRBV20-1
d_call: NA
j_call: TRBJ1-1
clone_size: once
cdr3_aa: CSARRGAFF
cdr3_nt: TGCAGTGCTAGAAGGGGAGCTTTCTTT

v_call: TRBV5-1
d_call: NA
j_call: TRBJ2-3
clone_size: NA
cdr3_aa: CASSSLGGADTQYF
cdr3_nt: TGCGCCAGCAGCTCCTTAGGGGGGGCAGATACGCAGTATTTT

v_call: TRBV9
d_call: TRBD1
j_call: TRBJ2-5
clone_size: NA
cdr3_aa: CASSTGQGGRAETQYF
cdr3_nt: TGTGCCAGCAGCACAGGACAGGGAGGTCGGGCGGAGACCCAGTACTTC

v_call: TRBV19
d_call: TRBD1
j_call: TRBJ2-7
clone_size: NA
cdr3_aa: CASSRGTGLSSYEQYF
cdr3_nt: TGTGCCAGTAGTAGGGGGACAGGACTTAGCTCCTACGAGCAGTACTTC

v_call: TRBV3-1/TRBV3-2
d_call: TRBD1
j_call: TRBJ2-7
clone_size: few
cdr3_aa: CASGPPGGQGLYEQYF
cdr3_nt: TGTGCCAGCGGACCACCCGGGGGACAGGGTTTGTACGAGCAGTACTTC

v_call: TRBV12-3/TRBV12-4
d_call: NA
j_call: TRBJ2-7
clone_size: NA
cdr3_aa: CASSLTVAEQYF
cdr3_nt: TGTGCCAGCAGTTTAACGGTTGCCGAGCAGTACTTC

v_call: TRBV7-2
d_call: TRBD2
j_call: TRBJ2-7
clone_size: NA
cdr3_aa: CASSYASSGTYEQYF
cdr3_nt: TGTGCCAGCAGTTACGCCTCTAGCGGGACCTACGAGCAGTACTTC

v_call: TRBV24-1
d_call: NA
j_call: TRBJ2-1
clone_size: NA
cdr3_aa: CATSDFPGSSYNEQFF
cdr3_nt: TGTGCCACCAGTGATTTCCCGGGAAGCTCCTACAATGAGCAGTTCTTC

v_call: TRBV3-1/TRBV3-2
d_call: NA
j_call: TRBJ1-1
clone_size: NA
cdr3_aa: CASSQGGLRRSTEAFF
cdr3_nt: TGTGCCAGCAGCCAGGGAGGACTGAGAAGGAGTACTGAAGCTTTCTTT

v_call: TRBV24-1
d_call: TRBD2
j_call: TRBJ2-1
clone_size: NA
cdr3_aa: CATSDPGGGGNEQFF
cdr3_nt: TGTGCCACCAGTGATCCCGGGGGGGGTGGCAATGAGCAGTTCTTC

v_call: TRBV30
d_call: TRBD1
j_call: TRBJ1-1
clone_size: NA
cdr3_aa: CAWRAGTAMNTEAFF
cdr3_nt: TGTGCCTGGAGGGCCGGGACAGCTATGAACACTGAAGCTTTCTTT

v_call: TRBV27
d_call: NA
j_call: TRBJ2-5
clone_size: NA
cdr3_aa: CASSLESGSRETQYF
cdr3_nt: TGTGCCAGCAGTTTAGAGTCAGGGTCGCGGGAGACCCAGTACTTC

v_call: TRBV30
d_call: NA
j_call: TRBJ1-1
clone_size: NA
cdr3_aa: CAWEAGRGRGTEAFF
cdr3_nt: TGTGCCTGGGAGGCCGGGCGGGGGCGCGGCACTGAAGCTTTCTTT

v_call: TRBV13
d_call: TRBD2
j_call: TRBJ2-1
clone_size: once
cdr3_aa: CASSLGDWTSGYNEQFF
cdr3_nt: TGTGCCAGCAGCTTAGGAGATTGGACTAGCGGATACAATGAGCAGTTCTTC

v_call: TRBV28
d_call: TRBD2
j_call: TRBJ2-1
clone_size: NA
cdr3_aa: CASSFTAGGPEQFF
cdr3_nt: TGTGCCAGCAGTTTTACTGCGGGGGGGCCTGAGCAGTTCTTC

v_call: TRBV6-5
d_call: TRBD2
j_call: TRBJ2-7
clone_size: NA
cdr3_aa: CASSTQREVNYEQYF
cdr3_nt: TGTGCCAGCAGTACGCAGCGGGAGGTAAACTACGAGCAGTACTTC